The present T cell receptor (beta chain) was sequenced within a study of Tregs in tolerant kidney transplant recipients. Here immunoSEQ multiplex PCR was the method, and the copy in TCRdb shows in-frame clones only, minus some. The table shows hundreds of thousands of clones, with approximately 84% occurring only once. Findings and limits, study-wide: This study did not directly address biological reproducibility. Few patients were studied, so findings need validation in larger groups.

Comment on this clone: Its target is unknown.

From germline, CDR1 is SEHNR and CDR2 FQNEAQ (reference sequence). The CDR3 covers 15 residues. The V segment lost 5 bases and the J segment 5 bases; nucleotides outside the gene matches: 9. The rearrangement uses TRBV7-9 and TRBJ2-5, with 9 positions matching TRBD2. The source of this sequence is a human donor in good health. Sample: CD4+ T cells from blood. CDR3 sequence: CASSPLSGSWETQYF. The CDR3, as DNA: TGTGCCAGCAGCCCCCTTAGCGGGAGCTGGGAGACCCAGTACTTC.